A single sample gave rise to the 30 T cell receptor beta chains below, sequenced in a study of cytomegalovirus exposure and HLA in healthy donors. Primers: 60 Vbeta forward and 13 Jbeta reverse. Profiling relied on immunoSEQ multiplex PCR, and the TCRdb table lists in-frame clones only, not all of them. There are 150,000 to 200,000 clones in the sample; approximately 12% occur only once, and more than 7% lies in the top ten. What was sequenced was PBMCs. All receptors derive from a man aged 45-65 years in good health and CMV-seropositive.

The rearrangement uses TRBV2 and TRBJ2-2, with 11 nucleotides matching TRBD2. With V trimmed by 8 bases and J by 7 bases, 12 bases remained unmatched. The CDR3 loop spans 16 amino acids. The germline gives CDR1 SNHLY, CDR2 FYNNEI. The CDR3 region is CASGHSSGGIGGELFF. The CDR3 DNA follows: TGTGCCAGCGGACACTCTAGCGGGGGGATCGGCGGGGAGCTGTTTTTT.

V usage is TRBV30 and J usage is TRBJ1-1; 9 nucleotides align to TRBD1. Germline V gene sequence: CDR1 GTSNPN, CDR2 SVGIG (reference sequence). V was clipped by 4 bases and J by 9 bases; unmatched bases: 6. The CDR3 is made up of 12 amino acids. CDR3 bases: TGTGCCTGGACCGGGACAGGGTCCCAAGCTTTCTTT. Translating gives CAWTGTGSQAFF.

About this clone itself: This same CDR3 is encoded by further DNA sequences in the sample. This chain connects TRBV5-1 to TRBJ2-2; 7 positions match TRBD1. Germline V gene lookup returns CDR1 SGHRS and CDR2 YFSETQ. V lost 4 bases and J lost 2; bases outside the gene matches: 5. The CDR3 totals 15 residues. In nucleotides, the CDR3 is TGCGCCAGCAGCCCCAGGACAGGTAACACCGGGGAGCTGTTTTTT. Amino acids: CASSPRTGNTGELFF.

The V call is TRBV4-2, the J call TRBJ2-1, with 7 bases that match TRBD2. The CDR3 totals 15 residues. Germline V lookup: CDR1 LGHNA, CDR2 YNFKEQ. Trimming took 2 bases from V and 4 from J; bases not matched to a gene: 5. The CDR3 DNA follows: TGTGCCAGCAGCCAAATAGGACTAGGGTACAATGAGCAGTTCTTC. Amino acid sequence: CASSQIGLGYNEQFF.

As DNA, the CDR3 is TGTGCCAGCAGTAGAATAGCCGGGGGGGTCGACGAGCAGTACGTC. The encoded protein is CASSRIAGGVDEQYV. The rearrangement joins TRBV27 to TRBJ2-7; 8 bases map to TRBD2. Losses at the gene ends were 5 bases for V and 5 bases for J; bases not matched to a gene: 11. CDR3 length equals 15 residues. Germline-derived CDR1 and CDR2 are MNHEY and SMNVEV (reference sequence).

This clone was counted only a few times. The CDR3 is CASSQEKIAGGMNEQFF. CDR3 DNA sequence: TGCGCCAGCAGCCAAGAGAAAATAGCGGGGGGGATGAATGAGCAGTTCTTC. This sequence joins TRBV4-3 and TRBJ2-1, with 11 bases fitting TRBD2. CDR1 LGHNA and CDR2 YSLEER come from the germline V gene. The CDR3 length is 17 residues. With V trimmed by 0 bases and J by 7 bases, 8 bases remained unmatched.

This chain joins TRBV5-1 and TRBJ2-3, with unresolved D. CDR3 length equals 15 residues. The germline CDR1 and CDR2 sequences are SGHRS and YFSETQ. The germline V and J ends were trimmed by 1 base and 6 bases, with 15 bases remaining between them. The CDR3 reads CASSLRSVAWDTQYF. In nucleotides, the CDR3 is TGCGCCAGCAGCTTGAGGTCGGTAGCCTGGGATACGCAGTATTTT.

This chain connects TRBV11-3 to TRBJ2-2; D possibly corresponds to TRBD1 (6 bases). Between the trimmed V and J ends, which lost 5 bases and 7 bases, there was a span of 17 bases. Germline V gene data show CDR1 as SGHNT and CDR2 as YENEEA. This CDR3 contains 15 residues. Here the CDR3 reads CASSPDRISLGELFF. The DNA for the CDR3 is TGTGCCAGCAGCCCCGACAGGATATCCCTCGGGGAGCTGTTTTTT.

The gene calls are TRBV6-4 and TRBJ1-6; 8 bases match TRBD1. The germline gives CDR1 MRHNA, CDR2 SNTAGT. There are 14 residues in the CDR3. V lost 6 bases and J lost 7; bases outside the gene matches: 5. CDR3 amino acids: CASSEGQANSPLHF. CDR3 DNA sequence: TGTGCCAGCAGCGAGGGACAGGCCAATTCACCCCTCCACTTT.

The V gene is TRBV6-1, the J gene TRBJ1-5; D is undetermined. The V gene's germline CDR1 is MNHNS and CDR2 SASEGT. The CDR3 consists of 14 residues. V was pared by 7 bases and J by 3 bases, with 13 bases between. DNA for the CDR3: TGTGCCAGCATCTATAGACATTCCAATCAGCCCCAGCATTTT. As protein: CASIYRHSNQPQHF.

This chain's CDR3 is CASSPWTGDSNQPQHF. The CDR3 DNA follows: TGTGCCAGCAGTCCGTGGACAGGGGACAGCAATCAGCCCCAGCATTTT. The V call is TRBV27, the J call TRBJ1-5; 9 bases fit TRBD1. V lost 5 bases to trimming and J lost 1 base; unmatched junction nucleotides: 6. Germline loops: CDR1 MNHEY, CDR2 SMNVEV (reference sequence). The CDR3 is 16 amino acids.

Here the CDR3 DNA reads TGTGCCACAGGTCGACAGGGGGATGGAGAGACCCAGTACTTC. This sequence encodes CATGRQGDGETQYF. V usage is TRBV15 and J usage is TRBJ2-5, with 9 bases matching TRBD1. CDR1 and CDR2 (germline): LNHNV, YYDKDF (reference sequence). V shed 9 bases, J shed 4 bases, and the junction held 9 bases outside the gene matches. The CDR3 extends over 14 amino acids.

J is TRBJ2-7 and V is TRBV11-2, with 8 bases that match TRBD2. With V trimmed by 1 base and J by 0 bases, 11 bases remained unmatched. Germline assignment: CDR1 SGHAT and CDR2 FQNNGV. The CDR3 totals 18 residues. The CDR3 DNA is TGTGCCAGCAGCTTAGTAAGGACTAGCCGATTCCACTCCTACGAGCAGTACTTC. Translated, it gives CASSLVRTSRFHSYEQYF. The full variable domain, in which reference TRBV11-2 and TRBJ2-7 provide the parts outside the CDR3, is EAGVAQSPRYKIIEKRQSVAFWCNPISGHATLYWYQQILGQGPKLLIQFQNNGVVDDSQLPKDRFSAERLKGVDSTLKIQPAKLEDSAVYLCASSLVRTSRFHSYEQYFGPGTRLTVT.

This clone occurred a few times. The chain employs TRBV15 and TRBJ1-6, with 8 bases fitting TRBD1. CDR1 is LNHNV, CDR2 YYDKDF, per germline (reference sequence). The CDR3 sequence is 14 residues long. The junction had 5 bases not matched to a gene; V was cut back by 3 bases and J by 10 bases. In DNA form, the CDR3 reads TGTGCCACCAGCAGGGACAGGGATCGGTCACCCCTCCACTTT. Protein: CATSRDRDRSPLHF.

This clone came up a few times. CDR3 residues: CAWSEDRNTEAFF. DNA of the CDR3: TGTGCCTGGAGTGAGGACAGAAACACTGAAGCTTTCTTT. The chain recombines TRBV30 with TRBJ1-1, with a tentative D call TRBD1 (6 bases). V gave up 1 base and J gave up 2 bases, with 8 bases separating them. CDR3 length equals 13 residues. Germline V gene sequence: CDR1 GTSNPN, CDR2 SVGIG (reference sequence).

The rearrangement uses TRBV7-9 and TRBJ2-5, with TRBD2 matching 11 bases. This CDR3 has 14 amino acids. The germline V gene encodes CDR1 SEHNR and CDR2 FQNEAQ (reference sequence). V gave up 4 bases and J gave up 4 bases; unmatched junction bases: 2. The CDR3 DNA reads TGTGCCAGCAGCTCTACTAGCGGGGGAGAGACCCAGTACTTC. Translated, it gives CASSSTSGGETQYF.

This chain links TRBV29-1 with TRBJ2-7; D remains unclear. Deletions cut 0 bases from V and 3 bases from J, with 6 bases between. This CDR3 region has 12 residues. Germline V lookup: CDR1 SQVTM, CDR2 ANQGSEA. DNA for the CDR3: TGCAGCGTTGAAGAGTCAGGCTACGAGCAGTACTTC. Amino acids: CSVEESGYEQYF.

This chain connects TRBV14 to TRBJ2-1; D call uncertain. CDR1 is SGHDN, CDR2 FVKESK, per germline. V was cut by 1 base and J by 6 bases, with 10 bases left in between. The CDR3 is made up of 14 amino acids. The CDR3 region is CASSQGLPFNEQFF. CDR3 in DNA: TGTGCCAGCAGCCAAGGACTCCCCTTCAATGAGCAGTTCTTC.

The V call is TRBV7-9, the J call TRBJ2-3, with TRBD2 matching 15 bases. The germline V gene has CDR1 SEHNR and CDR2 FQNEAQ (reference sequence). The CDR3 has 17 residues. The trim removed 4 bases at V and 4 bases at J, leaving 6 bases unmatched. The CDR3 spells CASSSGLAGGFSDTQYF. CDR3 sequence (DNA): TGTGCCAGCAGCTCCGGACTAGCGGGGGGGTTTTCAGATACGCAGTATTTT.

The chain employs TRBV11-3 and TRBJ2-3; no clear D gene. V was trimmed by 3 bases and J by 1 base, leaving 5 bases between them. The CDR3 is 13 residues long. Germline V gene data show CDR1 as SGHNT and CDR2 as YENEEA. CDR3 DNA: TGTGCCAGCAGCTTGCAGGGCACAGATACGCAGTATTTT. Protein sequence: CASSLQGTDTQYF.

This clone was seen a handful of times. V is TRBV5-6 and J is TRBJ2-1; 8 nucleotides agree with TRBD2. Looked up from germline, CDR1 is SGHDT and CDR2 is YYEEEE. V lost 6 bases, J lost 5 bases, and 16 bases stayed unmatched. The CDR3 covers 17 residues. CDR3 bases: TGTGCCAGCAACGGCGGGGGGTTCACCCCACAAAACAATGAGCAGTTCTTC. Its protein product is CASNGGGFTPQNNEQFF. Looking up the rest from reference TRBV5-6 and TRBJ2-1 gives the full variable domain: DAGVTQSPTHLIKTRGQQVTLRCSPKSGHDTVSWYQQALGQGPQFIFQYYEEEERQRGNFPDRFSGHQFPNYSSELNVNALLLGDSALYLCASNGGGFTPQNNEQFFGPGTRLTVL.

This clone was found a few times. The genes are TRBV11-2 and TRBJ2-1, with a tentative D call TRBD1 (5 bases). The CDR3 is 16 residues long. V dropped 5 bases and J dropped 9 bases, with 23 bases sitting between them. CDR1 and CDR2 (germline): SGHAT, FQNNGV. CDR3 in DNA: TGTGCCAGCAGCCTCACGGGCCGGCCTAAGGGGTCTGAGCAGTTCTTC. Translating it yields CASSLTGRPKGSEQFF.

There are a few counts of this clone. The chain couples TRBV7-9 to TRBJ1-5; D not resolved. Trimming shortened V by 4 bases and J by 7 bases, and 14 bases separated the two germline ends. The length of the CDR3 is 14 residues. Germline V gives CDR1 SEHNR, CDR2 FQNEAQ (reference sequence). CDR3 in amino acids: CASSSTLFGQPQHF. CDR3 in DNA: TGTGCCAGCAGCTCGACTTTATTCGGGCAGCCCCAGCATTTT.

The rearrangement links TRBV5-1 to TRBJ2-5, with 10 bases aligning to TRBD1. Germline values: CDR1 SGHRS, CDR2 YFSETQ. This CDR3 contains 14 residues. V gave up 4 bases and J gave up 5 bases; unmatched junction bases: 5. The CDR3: CASSPGTGDETQYF. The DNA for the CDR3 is TGCGCCAGCAGCCCCGGGACAGGGGATGAGACCCAGTACTTC.

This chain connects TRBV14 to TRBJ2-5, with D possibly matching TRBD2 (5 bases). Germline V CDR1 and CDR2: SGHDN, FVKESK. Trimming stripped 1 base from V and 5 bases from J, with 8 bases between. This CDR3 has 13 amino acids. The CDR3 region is CASSQVRRETQYF. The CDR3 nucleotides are TGTGCCAGCAGCCAAGTACGGAGGGAGACCCAGTACTTC.

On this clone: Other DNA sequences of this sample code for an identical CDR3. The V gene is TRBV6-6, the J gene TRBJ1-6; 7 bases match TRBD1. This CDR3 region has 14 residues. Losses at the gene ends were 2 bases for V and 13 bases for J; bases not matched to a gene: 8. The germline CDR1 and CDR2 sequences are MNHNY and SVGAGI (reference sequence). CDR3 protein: CASSYKGASSPLHF. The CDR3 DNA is TGTGCCAGCAGTTACAAGGGGGCCTCTTCGCCCCTCCACTTT.

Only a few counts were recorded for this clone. CDR3 in amino acids: CASSLVGGKETQYF. For the CDR3, the DNA is TGCGCCAGCAGCTTGGTAGGCGGGAAAGAGACCCAGTACTTC. The rearrangement links TRBV5-1 to TRBJ2-5; D may be TRBD2 (6 bases). Trimming removed 0 bases at V and 3 bases at J, with 9 bases between. The CDR3 is 14 residues long. CDR1 and CDR2 (germline): SGHRS, YFSETQ.

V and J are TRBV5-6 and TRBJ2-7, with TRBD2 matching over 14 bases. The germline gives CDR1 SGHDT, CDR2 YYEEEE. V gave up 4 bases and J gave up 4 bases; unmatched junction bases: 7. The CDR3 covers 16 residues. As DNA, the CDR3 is TGTGCCAGCAGCCGACTAGCGGGGGGGCTTGGATACGAGCAGTACTTC. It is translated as CASSRLAGGLGYEQYF.

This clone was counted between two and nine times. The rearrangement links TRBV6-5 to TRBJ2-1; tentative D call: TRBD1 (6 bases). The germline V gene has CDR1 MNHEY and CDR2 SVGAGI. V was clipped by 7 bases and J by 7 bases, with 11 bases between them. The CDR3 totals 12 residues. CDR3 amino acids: CASKGDYNEQFF. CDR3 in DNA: TGTGCCAGCAAGGGGGATTATAATGAGCAGTTCTTC.

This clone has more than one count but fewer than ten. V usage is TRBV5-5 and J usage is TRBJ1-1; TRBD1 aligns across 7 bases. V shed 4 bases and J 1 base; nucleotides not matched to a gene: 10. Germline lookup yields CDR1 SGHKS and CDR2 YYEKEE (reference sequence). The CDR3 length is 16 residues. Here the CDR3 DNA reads TGTGCCAGCAGCCAGGGACAGCCCCGGGGGAACACTGAAGCTTTCTTT. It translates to CASSQGQPRGNTEAFF.